The 4 T cell receptor beta chains in this list originate from one sample, sequenced in a study of shared clonotypes between healthy human individuals. Naive CD8 cells lacked CD45RO, underwent positive selection for CCR7 and left out terminally differentiated effector memory CD45RA+ cells. Using immunoSEQ multiplex PCR, the repertoire was profiled, and TCRdb retains in-frame clones only, with some absent. The sample carries some 1,900,000 clones, 85% to 95% recorded once. The specimen was naive CD8+ T cells sorted from blood. Receptors were obtained from a man aged 18 to 30 in good health.

Remarks on this clone: Other DNA sequences within the sample encode an identical CDR3. CDR3 sequence: CASSDSNQPQHF. The CDR3 DNA reads TGCGCCAGCAGTGACAGTAATCAGCCCCAGCATTTT. This chain uses TRBV10-1 with TRBJ1-5; D unclear. Germline CDR1 and CDR2: WNHNN and SYGVQD (reference sequence). Trimming pared 3 bases from V and 4 bases from J, leaving 4 bases between. The CDR3 contains 12 residues.

This chain links TRBV4-3 with TRBJ2-1, with D hard to call. Germline values: CDR1 LGHNA, CDR2 YSLEER. V was pared by 0 bases and J by 6 bases, with 15 bases between. The CDR3 is 16 residues long. CDR3 in amino acids: CASSQDSGVHSNEQFF. CDR3 sequence (DNA): TGCGCCAGCAGCCAAGATAGTGGCGTACATAGCAATGAGCAGTTCTTC.

As for this clone: This sample also contains other DNA sequences that code for the same CDR3. V is TRBV7-2 and J is TRBJ2-1, with D tentatively TRBD1 (7 bases). Trimming took off 5 bases at V and 7 bases at J, with 12 bases between the two ends. Per germline, CDR1 SGHTA and CDR2 FQGNSA. CDR3 length equals 13 residues. CDR3 in amino acids: CASSPGGPNEQFF. Here the CDR3 DNA reads TGTGCCAGCAGCCCAGGGGGGCCGAATGAGCAGTTCTTC.

This clone was counted a single time. V is TRBV28 and J is TRBJ2-1; the D is unclear. Germline CDR1 is MDHEN and CDR2 is SYDVKM. V was cut by 3 bases and J by 2 bases, with 8 bases left in between. The CDR3 has 14 amino acids. The CDR3 DNA follows: TGTGCCAGCAGTTTGGCGCAGACCTACAATGAGCAGTTCTTC. Protein product: CASSLAQTYNEQFF.